This T cell receptor beta chain was recorded in a study of blood T cell repertoires in COVID-19 (dated by TCRdb to about 2020). Notes on the research overall: The collaborator samples originated in the United States, Italy and Spain and spanned the acute and convalescent phases of COVID-19. The material from the prospective study consisted of cDNA or gDNA derived from T cells, B-cell-depleted T cells, or PBMCs. The dataset comprised deeply sampled blood TCRbeta repertoires from subjects exposed to, actively infected with, or recovered from COVID-19. The repertoires were released in a freely available public database meant as a resource for research on the immune response to SARS-CoV-2. Samples came from the ongoing ImmuneRACE study (first 160 participants) plus 1,254 subjects from 6 global collaborators. Nearly every sample came with metadata listing a de-identified subject ID, COVID-19 status, age in years and sex. Where available, HLA class I and class II types were obtained from metadata supplied by the sample provider rather than from assay-based typing.

General study outcomes and caveats: The quantity of clinical and demographic metadata differed by source and by participant and was supplied without curation.

CDR1 and CDR2, per the germline V gene, are ENHRY and SYGVKD. Trimming takes 2 bases from V and 4 bases from J, and the germline ends sit 3 bases apart. The CDR3 goes from the cysteine to the phenylalanine over 12 residues. The entry retains the CDR3 DNA only, 36 bases that are in frame from base 1. Regarding this clone: This receptor's antigen is unknown. Base-call qualities are not available, and no considerably larger clone is one nucleotide away.

TCRbeta CDR3 regions were amplified from genomic DNA by means of the immunoSEQ Assay, a bias-controlled multiplex PCR. On the authors' methods: The number of nucleated cells in each sample was estimated from the amplification of reference gene primers within the assay. To quantify the absolute abundance of each unique TCRbeta CDR3 rearrangement, sequence reads were collapsed and filtered. For each sample, productive Simpson clonality was calculated by taking the square root of Simpson's diversity index across productive rearrangements. The clones in this table, taken by TCRdb from immuneACCESS, are in-frame only. Not every clone is retained; where verified, under half of the shortfall comes from an unresolved V gene, and the cause of the rest is unknown. The DNA gave D and trimming, while V, J and clone size come from that table. The sample includes about 200,000 clones, with approximately 84% observed a single time. The ten largest clones capture 6.9% of the sample.

Each collaborating institution followed its own protocols to collect whole blood in K2EDTA tubes. For TCRbeta analysis, collaborators shipped samples in one of three forms: frozen whole blood, isolated PBMCs, or DNA extracted from either of those sample types. This TCR came from a human donor with acute or convalescent COVID-19. The donor label of this sample is uncertain. The chain is encoded by TRBV10-3 joined to TRBJ1-5; no D gene can be assigned with confidence. The material sequenced was peripheral blood. The DNA reads as follows: TGTGCCATCAGTGAGGCGAATCAGCCCCAGCATTTT. Its translation is CAISEANQPQHF.